These 27 T cell receptor beta chains share one sample of origin, sequenced in a study of breast tumors, draining lymph nodes, adjacent tissues (dated by TCRdb to 2016 to 2017). Library preparation used multiplex PCR. The sequencer listed for this sample is Illumina HiSeq 2000. The public reads were run again by TCRdb, first through fastp at Q25 and then through MiXCR, and only productive beta chains were kept. Rows are combined by CDR3 protein, so each entry shows the most common genes and DNA. Here the sample has about 24,000 distinct CDR3 sequences; 68% occur a single time. The ten largest account for around a quarter of the sample. The material sequenced was tumor-adjacent breast tissue. The receptors were gathered from a female donor with breast cancer. Some clones in this sample may be carry-over from other donors' samples.

This chain joins TRBV19 and TRBJ1-1, with D perhaps TRBD1 (5 bases). V lost 7 bases to trimming and J lost 10 bases, with 16 bases between them. Germline CDR1 and CDR2: LNHDA and SQIVND (reference sequence). This CDR3 comprises 12 residues. The CDR3, as DNA: TGTGCCAGTATCGGCAGTTCGGGGGGAGCTTTCTTT. Its translation is CASIGSSGGAFF.

Worth noting for this clonotype: The germline gene is not matched at one end of the junction; a read error may be the cause. The chain recombines TRBV6-4 with TRBJ2-3; D assignment may be TRBD1 or TRBD2 (5 bases each). The CDR3 is made up of 14 amino acids. Germline V gives CDR1 MRHNA, CDR2 SNTAGT. The CDR3: CASSVGGYADTQYF. CDR3 coding DNA: TGTGCAAGCAGTGTTGGGGGTTATGCGGATACGCAGTATTTT.

The chain is built from TRBV2 and TRBJ2-7, with a tentative D call TRBD1 (6 bases). Germline V gene sequence: CDR1 SNHLY, CDR2 FYNNEI. The ends were cut back, 8 bases at V and 5 bases at J, with 16 bases in the middle. The CDR3 covers 13 residues. The CDR3 protein is CASADLRGHEQYF. The CDR3 nucleotides read TGTGCCAGCGCGGACCTCAGGGGTCACGAGCAGTACTTC.

This clonotype is labeled medium-sized. The chain combines TRBV6-5 with TRBJ1-3; TRBD1 might be the D (5 bases). The length of the CDR3 is 13 residues. Per germline, CDR1 MNHEY and CDR2 SVGAGI. V dropped 0 bases and J dropped 10 bases, with 10 bases sitting between them. The CDR3 coding sequence is TGTGCCAGCAGTTACTCAGGGGAAAAGACCATATATTTT. It codes for CASSYSGEKTIYF.

This sequence joins TRBV20-1 and TRBJ1-2; 8 positions match TRBD1. V was clipped by 4 bases and J by 7 bases; unmatched bases: 11. Germline V gives CDR1 DFQATT, CDR2 SNEGSKA (reference sequence). The CDR3 loop spans 14 amino acids. For the CDR3, the DNA is TGCAGTGCTATTCCAAGGACAGGGCGGAGTGGCTACACCTTC. Its protein is CSAIPRTGRSGYTF.

This clonotype turned up a few times. The CDR3 loop reads CSARGSRTGEAYGYTF. The CDR3, as DNA: TGCAGTGCTAGAGGCTCGCGGACAGGGGAGGCTTATGGCTACACCTTC. The rearrangement uses TRBV20-1 and TRBJ1-2; TRBD1 agrees at 9 bases. Trimming cost V 1 base and J 5 bases; bases outside gene matches: 11. The CDR3 spans 16 residues. Germline V gene lookup returns CDR1 DFQATT and CDR2 SNEGSKA (reference sequence).

This clonotype was seen ten or more times. The rearrangement links TRBV7-2 to TRBJ1-6, with 7 bases matching TRBD1. V was pared by 3 bases and J by 7 bases, with 3 bases of the junction left unmatched. The CDR3 covers 14 residues. The germline V gene encodes CDR1 SGHTA and CDR2 FQGNSA. This chain's CDR3 is CASSLGTANSPLHF. The CDR3 region has the DNA TGTGCCAGCAGCTTGGGGACAGCGAATTCACCCCTCCACTTT.

This clonotype was counted at least ten times. This rearrangement joins TRBV3-1 to TRBJ1-2; tentatively, D is TRBD1 (5 bases). CDR3 length: 15 amino acids. CDR1 and CDR2 from the germline V gene are LGHDT and YNNKEL (reference sequence). V lost 4 bases, J lost 5 bases, and 17 bases lay in between. The CDR3 here is CASSRDPGVGYGYTF. CDR3 bases: TGTGCCAGCAGCCGGGACCCAGGTGTGGGATATGGCTACACCTTC.

This clonotype showed up many times. The chain employs TRBV6-1 and TRBJ2-7; D is unclear. Germline values: CDR1 MNHNS, CDR2 SASEGT. The CDR3 is 14 residues long. Trimming left V 2 bases short and J 1 base short, with 9 bases between. DNA of the CDR3: TGTGCCAGCAGTGAATATTTCGGTTCCTACGAGCAGTACTTC. As protein: CASSEYFGSYEQYF.

This chain connects TRBV11-1 to TRBJ2-7; the D gene is possibly TRBD1 (5 bases). The CDR3 is made up of 12 amino acids. The V gene's germline CDR1 is SGHAT and CDR2 FQDESV (reference sequence). Trimming cost V 3 bases and J 6 bases, with 9 bases left between them. This CDR3 is CASSFNRREQYF. The CDR3 bases are TGTGCCAGCAGCTTTAACAGGCGCGAGCAGTACTTC. The full variable domain, in which reference TRBV11-1 and TRBJ2-7 provide the parts outside the CDR3, is EAEVAQSPRYKITEKSQAVAFWCDPISGHATLYWYRQILGQGPELLVQFQDESVVDDSQLPKDRFSAERLKGVDSTLKIQPAELGDSAMYLCASSFNRREQYFGPGTRLTVT.

This clonotype came up many times. V usage is TRBV19 and J usage is TRBJ2-1; TRBD2 might be the D (6 bases). This CDR3 is built from 15 residues. Germline-derived CDR1 and CDR2 are LNHDA and SQIVND (reference sequence). Trimming left V 7 bases short and J 8 bases short, with 21 bases between. Here the CDR3 reads CASIQDPTGVDEQFF. DNA for the CDR3: TGTGCCAGTATCCAGGACCCGACGGGAGTAGATGAGCAGTTCTTC.

This clonotype was observed a single time. The chain combines TRBV28 with TRBJ1-4, with D unclear. The V end lost 3 bases, the J end lost 2 bases, and 4 bases lay between the germline ends. CDR1 is MDHEN, CDR2 SYDVKM, per germline. There are 13 residues in the CDR3. DNA of the CDR3: TGTGCCAGCAGTTTTTTCACTAATGAAAAACTGTTTTTT. Amino acid sequence: CASSFFTNEKLFF.

The chain couples TRBV6-2 or TRBV6-3 to TRBJ2-7; 8 bases are shared with TRBD1. CDR3 length equals 15 residues. V shed 5 bases and J 4 bases; nucleotides not matched to a gene: 10. Germline V CDR1 and CDR2: MNHEY, SVGEGT. The CDR3 bases are TGTGCCAGCAGTCAACCCAGACAGGGGAAGTACGAGCAGTACTTC. Translated: CASSQPRQGKYEQYF.

The chain uses TRBV4-1 and TRBJ2-1, with 14 nucleotides matching TRBD2. The CDR3 is 16 residues long. The V gene's germline CDR1 is MGHRA and CDR2 YSYEKL. V lost 4 bases and J lost 6; bases outside the gene matches: 5. CDR3 sequence: CASSLGLAGVLNEQFF. In nucleotides, the CDR3 is TGCGCCAGCAGCCTGGGACTAGCGGGAGTGCTCAATGAGCAGTTCTTC.

This chain connects TRBV4-2 to TRBJ2-1; tentatively, D is TRBD2 (6 bases). The ends were cut back, 5 bases at V and 5 bases at J, with 16 bases in the middle. Germline CDR1 reads LGHNA; CDR2 reads YNFKEQ. CDR3 length: 15 amino acids. CDR3 residues: CASSSQPAGNNEQFF. For the CDR3, the DNA is TGTGCCAGCAGCTCTCAGCCGGCGGGAAACAATGAGCAGTTCTTC.

There are many counts of this clonotype. This chain uses TRBV30 with TRBJ1-2, with D perhaps matching TRBD1 (6 bases). Germline V gives CDR1 GTSNPN, CDR2 SVGIG (reference sequence). V was shortened by 0 bases and J by 4 bases, with 12 bases between the two germline ends. This CDR3 contains 14 residues. The DNA for the CDR3 is TGTGCCTGGAGTGTAGGGGGGGGTAGCTATGGCTACACCTTC. Amino acid sequence: CAWSVGGGSYGYTF. Full variable domain (remainder filled in from reference TRBV30 and TRBJ1-2): SQTIHQWPATLVQPVGSPLSLECTVEGTSNPNLYWYRQAAGRGLQLLFYSVGIGQISSEVPQNLSASRPQDRQFILSSKKLLLSDSGFYLCAWSVGGGSYGYTFGSGTRLTVV.

This chain links TRBV13 with TRBJ2-1, with a weak D call TRBD2 (5 bases). The CDR3 is made up of 16 amino acids. V was cut by 1 base and J by 0 bases, with 10 bases left in between. Germline lookup yields CDR1 PRHDT and CDR2 FYEKMQ (reference sequence). The CDR3 region has the DNA TGTGCCAGCAGCTTAGCGGAAGGGAGCTCCTACAATGAGCAGTTCTTC. Protein: CASSLAEGSSYNEQFF.

The chain links TRBV10-3 to TRBJ2-5; 9 nucleotides match TRBD1. Trimming cost V 7 bases and J 5 bases; bases outside gene matches: 14. This CDR3 is built from 16 residues. The germline V gene has CDR1 ENHRY and CDR2 SYGVKD. The DNA for the CDR3 is TGTGCCATCAATGCGGGACAGGGATACGATTTGGAGACCCAGTACTTC. Translating gives CAINAGQGYDLETQYF.

V gene TRBV2 combines with J gene TRBJ2-3, with TRBD1 as a possible D gene (5 bases). Trimming stripped 10 bases from V and 3 bases from J, with 32 bases between. Germline values: CDR1 SNHLY, CDR2 FYNNEI. The CDR3 is 19 amino acids. The CDR3 loop reads CAILGWFAGPGATTDTQYF. In DNA, the CDR3 is TGTGCCATCCTGGGTTGGTTTGCAGGGCCCGGCGCAACGACAGATACGCAGTATTTT. Looking up the rest from reference TRBV2 and TRBJ2-3 gives the full variable domain: EPEVTQTPSHQVTQMGQEVILRCVPISNHLYFYWYRQILGQKVEFLVSFYNNEISEKSEIFDDQFSVERPDGSNFTLKIRSTKLEDSAMYFCAILGWFAGPGATTDTQYFGPGTRLTVL.

This clonotype is categorized as medium-sized. The chain combines TRBV5-1 with TRBJ2-2, with 8 nucleotides matching TRBD1. J gave up 6 bases and V 4 bases, and 5 bases lay outside the gene matches. Germline V lookup: CDR1 SGHRS, CDR2 YFSETQ. The CDR3 covers 14 residues. The DNA for the CDR3 is TGCGCCAGCAGCCCGACAGGGGCTCCCGGGGAGCTGTTTTTT. It codes for CASSPTGAPGELFF.

DNA for the CDR3: TGTGCCACCAGTGAAATGGTACGCGGGGAGCTGTTTTTT. This sequence encodes CATSEMVRGELFF. This chain connects TRBV24-1 to TRBJ2-2, with D unresolved. Trimming took 4 bases from V and 7 from J, leaving 9 bases between them. This CDR3 has 13 amino acids. Germline CDR1 and CDR2: KGHDR and SFDVKD.

This sequence joins TRBV30 and TRBJ1-4, with D unresolved. Germline CDR1 is GTSNPN and CDR2 is SVGIG (reference sequence). CDR3 length: 15 amino acids. The V and J ends lost 2 bases and 4 bases respectively, with 14 bases between them. The CDR3 DNA sequence: TGTGCCTGGAGTAATACAGACACTGGTAATGAAAAACTGTTTTTT. Its translation is CAWSNTDTGNEKLFF.

The chain is built from TRBV3-1 and TRBJ2-3, with unresolved D. Germline V gene lookup returns CDR1 LGHDT and CDR2 YNNKEL (reference sequence). The CDR3 totals 15 residues. Trimming shortened V by 0 bases and J by 1 base, and 8 bases separated the two germline ends. CDR3 sequence (DNA): TGTGCCAGCAGCCAAGACCTAAGGCGCACAGATACGCAGTATTTT. It is translated as CASSQDLRRTDTQYF.

This chain uses TRBV20-1 with TRBJ1-2; D uncertain. Per the germline V gene, CDR1 is DFQATT and CDR2 is SNEGSKA (reference sequence). V was pared by 1 base and J by 0 bases, with 12 bases between. This CDR3 region has 15 residues. The CDR3 nucleotides are TGCAGTGCTAGAGCGGGCGTCAGCGCTAACTATGGCTACACCTTC. Translation: CSARAGVSANYGYTF.

V is TRBV7-2 and J is TRBJ2-7, with D possibly being TRBD1 (6 bases). The length of the CDR3 is 15 residues. CDR1 is SGHTA and CDR2 is FQGNSA in the germline V gene. V was clipped by 0 bases and J by 7 bases, with 16 bases between them. CDR3 coding DNA: TGTGCCAGCAGCTTAGCAAGTCAGGGGCCCGAGGAGCAGTACTTC. Protein sequence: CASSLASQGPEEQYF.

A single count supports this clonotype. V and J are TRBV19 and TRBJ2-3; no definite D call. Germline V gene sequence: CDR1 LNHDA, CDR2 SQIVND (reference sequence). Trimming cost V 5 bases and J 6 bases, with 12 bases left between them. The CDR3 has 13 residues. CDR3 sequence reads: CASSRRTEDTQYF. In DNA form, the CDR3 reads TGTGCCAGTAGTCGCCGGACCGAGGATACGCAGTATTTT.

The genes are TRBV24-1 and TRBJ2-1; the match to TRBD2 covers 10 bases. This CDR3 is built from 15 residues. After removal of 9 bases from V and 7 bases from J, the junction contained 11 bases not matched to a gene. CDR1 is KGHDR, CDR2 SFDVKD, per germline. Here the CDR3 DNA reads TGTGCCACCGAGAAGCGGGAGGGATCGCGGAATGAGCAGTTCTTC. This codes for CATEKREGSRNEQFF.